These 2 T cell receptor beta chains originate from one sample sequenced in a study of CD8 T cells in Susac syndrome. With random hexamers, 0.5 to 1 ug RNA was reverse transcribed. Each CDR3 protein gets one entry after TCRdb re-called the immunoSEQ multiplex PCR reads with MiXCR. The sample consists of around 140,000 distinct CDR3 sequences, just under 95% of them appearing once. Material for sequencing was CD4+ T cells from PBMCs. Receptor source: a human donor with Susac syndrome.

This clonotype appeared a single time. This chain links TRBV7-2 with TRBJ1-1; 7 bases are shared with TRBD1. The CDR3 covers 15 residues. V shed 5 bases, J shed 7 bases, and the junction held 13 bases outside the gene matches. Germline CDR1 SGHTA, CDR2 FQGNSA. CDR3 DNA sequence: TGTGCCAGCAGCCCACCGACAGGGATGGGGATTGAAGCTTTCTTT. As protein: CASSPPTGMGIEAFF.

The chain couples TRBV24-1 to TRBJ2-1; TRBD2 matches at 11 bases. V shed 4 bases, J shed 7 bases, and the junction held 5 bases outside the gene matches. The germline V gene has CDR1 KGHDR and CDR2 SFDVKD. CDR3 length: 15 residues. CDR3 DNA: TGTGCCACCAGTGAAACTAGCGGGAGTAGGAATGAGCAGTTCTTC. Encoded protein: CATSETSGSRNEQFF.